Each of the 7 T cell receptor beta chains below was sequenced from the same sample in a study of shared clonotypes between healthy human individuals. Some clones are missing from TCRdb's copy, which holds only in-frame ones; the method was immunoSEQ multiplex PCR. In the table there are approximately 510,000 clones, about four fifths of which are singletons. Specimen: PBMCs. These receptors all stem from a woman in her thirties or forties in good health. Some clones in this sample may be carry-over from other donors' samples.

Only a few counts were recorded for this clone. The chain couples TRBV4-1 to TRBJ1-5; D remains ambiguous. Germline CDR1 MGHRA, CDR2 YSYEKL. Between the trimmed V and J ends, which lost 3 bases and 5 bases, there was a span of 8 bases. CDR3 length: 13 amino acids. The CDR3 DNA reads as TGCGCCAGCAGCCATCTAAGGGATCAGCCCCAGCATTTT. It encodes CASSHLRDQPQHF.

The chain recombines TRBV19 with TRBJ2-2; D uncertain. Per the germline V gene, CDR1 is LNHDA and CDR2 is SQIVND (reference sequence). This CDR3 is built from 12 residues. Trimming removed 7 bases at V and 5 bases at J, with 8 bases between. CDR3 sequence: CASMVGTGELFF. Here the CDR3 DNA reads TGTGCCAGTATGGTAGGGACCGGGGAGCTGTTTTTT.

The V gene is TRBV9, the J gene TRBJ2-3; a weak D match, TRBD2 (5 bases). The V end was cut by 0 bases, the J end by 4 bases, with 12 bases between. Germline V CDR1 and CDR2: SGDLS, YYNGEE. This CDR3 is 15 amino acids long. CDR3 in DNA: TGTGCCAGCAGCGTAGGCGGGCCCCAGGCAGATACGCAGTATTTT. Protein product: CASSVGGPQADTQYF.

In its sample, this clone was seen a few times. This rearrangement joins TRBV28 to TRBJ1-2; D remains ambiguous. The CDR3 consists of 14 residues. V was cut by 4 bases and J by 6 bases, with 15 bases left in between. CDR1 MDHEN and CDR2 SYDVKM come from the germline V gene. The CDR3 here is CASSSRIWKDGYTF. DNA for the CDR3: TGTGCCAGCAGTTCGAGAATCTGGAAGGATGGCTACACCTTC.

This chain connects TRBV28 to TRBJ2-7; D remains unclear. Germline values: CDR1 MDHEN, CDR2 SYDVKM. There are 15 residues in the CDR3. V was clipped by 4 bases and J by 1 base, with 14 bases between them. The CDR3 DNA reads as TGTGCCAGCAGTTCTCCCCAGGAGCCTTCCTACGAGCAGTACTTC. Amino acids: CASSSPQEPSYEQYF.

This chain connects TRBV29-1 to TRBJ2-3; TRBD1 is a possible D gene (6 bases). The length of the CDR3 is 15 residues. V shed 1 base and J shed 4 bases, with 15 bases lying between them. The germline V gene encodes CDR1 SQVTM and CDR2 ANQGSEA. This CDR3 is CSVEGHRERPDTQYF. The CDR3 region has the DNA TGCAGCGTTGAAGGCCACAGGGAGCGACCAGATACGCAGTATTTT.

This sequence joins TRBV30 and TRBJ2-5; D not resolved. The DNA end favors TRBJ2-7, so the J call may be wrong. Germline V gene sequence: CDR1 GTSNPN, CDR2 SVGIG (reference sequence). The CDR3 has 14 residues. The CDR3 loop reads CAWSVLDATYEQYF. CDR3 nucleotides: TGTGCCTGGAGTGTACTGGACGCCACCTACGAGCAGTACTTC.